This T cell receptor delta chain stems from a study of gamma-delta chains in newborns, infants, children. Study-wide context: Innate gammadelta T cells reportedly expand polyclonally right after birth, driven by microbial exposure, per the title.

V lost 1 base to trimming and J lost 0 bases; unmatched junction nucleotides: 30. The V gene's germline CDR1 is TSWWSYY and CDR2 QGS. The CDR3 sequence is 25 residues long. TCRdb re-analyzed the reads via CATT. Here the sample spans about 5,400 delta-chain clones, roughly 15% being singletons. The sequencing used blood, collected at baseline. The V call is TRDV1, the J call TRDJ1, with 9 bases lining up with TRDD3. The receptor was isolated from a child who was a newborn, infant or young child, either healthy, febrile or measles-vaccinated (not recorded which). The CDR3 region is CALGEPYRLRTGYWGRPKYTDKLIF. Written as DNA, the CDR3 is TGTGCTCTTGGGGAACCCTACCGCCTACGAACGGGGTACTGGGGGAGGCCAAAGTACACCGATAAACTCATCTTT.